This TCR beta chain was documented in a study of blood T cell repertoires in COVID-19. Overall study: Some COVID-19 samples were acute and others convalescent; all came from the United States, Italy and Spain.

Trimming removed 3 bases from V and 7 bases from J, with 17 bases in between. Germline CDR1 reads SGDLS; CDR2 reads YYNGEE. The CDR3 covers 15 residues. In the original analysis: Amplification of reference gene primers provided the estimated nucleated cell counts. The assay was immunoSEQ multiplex PCR, and TCRdb's table has in-frame clones only and misses some. Clone size and V and J calls were adopted from that table, with D and trimming inferred from the DNA. This table holds 150,000 to 180,000 clones, about 80% found once. This clone was seen only once. The receptor's source is a woman in her sixties or seventies with acute or convalescent COVID-19. Sequenced sample: peripheral blood. The chain links TRBV9 to TRBJ1-5; a possible D gene is TRBD1 (6 bases). CDR3 sequence reads: CASSAEGGRSQPQHF. The DNA of the CDR3 is TGTGCCAGCAGCGCCGAGGGGGGGCGCAGCCAGCCCCAGCATTTT. Variable domain in full (rest from reference TRBV9 and TRBJ1-5): DSGVTQTPKHLITATGQRVTLRCSPRSGDLSVYWYQQSLDQGLQFLIQYYNGEERAKGNILERFSAQQFPDLHSELNLSSLELGDSALYFCASSAEGGRSQPQHFGDGTRLSIL.